These 25 T cell receptor beta chains came from one sample sequenced in a study of T cells in women clearing cervical HPV infection. Measured with immunoSEQ multiplex PCR; TCRdb has only the in-frame clones, and not every one. Here the sample table reports tens of thousands of clones. Sequences were obtained from blood buffy coat. The receptors shown here come from a woman aged 18 to 75 with a cervical HPV16 infection that either progressed to CIN3+ or cleared (not recorded which).

Concerning this clone: The read terminates 3 residues ahead of where the CDR3 ends, so the germline J gene completes it. The V call is TRBV19, the J call TRBJ2-1; 11 positions match TRBD1. Trimming removed 0 bases from V and 5 bases from J; junction bases left unmatched: 6. Germline V gene lookup returns CDR1 LNHDA and CDR2 SQIVND (reference sequence). This CDR3 is built from 17 residues. Partial CDR3 DNA: TGTGCCAGTAGTATAGATCCCGGGACAGGGGGGGACAATGAG. Translation: CASSIDPGTGGDNE. The whole CDR3 is CASSIDPGTGGDNEQFF.

To note about this clone: The DNA ends 3 residues before the CDR3 does, and the rest of the CDR3 is filled in from the germline J gene. The chain is built from TRBV19 and TRBJ1-5, with D perhaps matching TRBD1 (6 bases). CDR3 length: 14 amino acids. The germline V gene encodes CDR1 LNHDA and CDR2 SQIVND (reference sequence). The V and J ends lost 5 bases and 0 bases respectively, with 8 bases between them. The CDR3 is CASSWTDSNQPQHF. CDR3 DNA (partial): TGTGCCAGTAGTTGGACAGATAGCAATCAGCCC.

In the case of this clone: The sequence runs out 3 residues before the end of the CDR3; the remainder is reconstructed from the germline J gene. This rearrangement joins TRBV5-1 to TRBJ2-7; TRBD1 matches at 9 bases. V dropped 4 bases and J dropped 6; count of bases not matched to a gene: 8. CDR3 length: 14 amino acids. CDR1 SGHRS and CDR2 YFSETQ come from the germline V gene. The CDR3 loop is CASSITGQGREQYF. CDR3 DNA (partial): TGCGCCAGCAGCATAACGGGACAGGGTCGCGAG.

To note about this clone: At one end, the junction sequence differs from germline, possibly due to a read error. The CDR3 is cut off 3 residues early in the read; its end comes from the germline J gene. V usage is TRBV7-6 and J usage is TRBJ1-2, with D possibly matching TRBD1 (5 bases). The germline CDR1 and CDR2 sequences are SGHVS and FNYEAQ. CDR3 length equals 17 residues. The sequenced CDR3 bases are TGTGCCAGCAGTTTAGGACTAGCGGGGGATAGCTCCTACGAC. Amino acids: CASSLGLAGDSSYD. The CDR3, in full, reads CASSLGLAGDSSYDYTF.

A remark on this clone: The read finishes 3 residues shy of the CDR3 end, and the germline J gene is used to complete it. V and J are TRBV7-4 and TRBJ1-2; a possible D gene is TRBD1 (5 bases). CDR3 length: 15 amino acids. CDR1 SGHVT and CDR2 SQSDAQ come from the germline V gene. The chain's CDR3 is CASSLGLVGTYDYTF. CDR3 bases read: TGTGCCAGCAGCTTGGGACTAGTGGGAACCTACGAC.

Notes on this clone: Read coverage stops 3 residues before the CDR3 terminus; the germline J gene supplies the remainder. The V call is TRBV29-1, the J call TRBJ2-7; no clear D gene. This CDR3 is built from 12 residues. Germline V lookup: CDR1 SQVTM, CDR2 ANQGSEA. Trimming shortened V by 4 bases and J by 2 bases, and 9 bases separated the two germline ends. The part of the CDR3 DNA that was read is TGCAGCGTTGGTTCGCAGGCCTACGAG. Its protein product is CSVGSQAYE. The full CDR3 is CSVGSQAYEQYF.

Of note for this clone: The read finishes 3 residues shy of the CDR3 end, and the germline J gene is used to complete it. The gene calls are TRBV20-1 and TRBJ2-3; D might be TRBD2 (6 bases). The CDR3 length is 14 residues. The germline V gene encodes CDR1 DFQATT and CDR2 SNEGSKA (reference sequence). The V end was cut by 3 bases, the J end by 3 bases, with 13 bases between. CDR3 DNA (partial): TGCAGTGCTAGCTTGACTAGACGAACAGATACG. It is translated as CSASLTRRTDT. The full CDR3 reads CSASLTRRTDTQYF.

Remarks on this clone: The read finishes 3 residues shy of the CDR3 end, and the germline J gene is used to complete it. The V and J genes are TRBV19 and TRBJ2-6; a weak D match, TRBD1 (6 bases). Germline V gene sequence: CDR1 LNHDA, CDR2 SQIVND (reference sequence). The CDR3 covers 17 residues. Trimming removed 4 bases at V and 3 bases at J, with 16 bases between. The CDR3 sequence: CASSSAGVRSGANVLTF. CDR3 bases read: TGTGCCAGTAGTAGTGCAGGGGTGAGAAGTGGGGCCAACGTC.

Note on this clone: The read ends 3 residues before the CDR3 terminus; that terminus is restored from the germline J gene. The chain is built from TRBV5-1 and TRBJ1-2, with a tentative D call TRBD1 (6 bases). The germline gives CDR1 SGHRS, CDR2 YFSETQ. The CDR3 contains 15 residues. The germline V and J ends were trimmed by 0 bases and 3 bases, with 12 bases remaining between them. The covered CDR3 bases are TGCGCCAGCAGCTTGGTTGGGGGCGAAGACTATGGC. Encoded protein: CASSLVGGEDYG. The full CDR3 protein reads CASSLVGGEDYGYTF.

The CDR3 DNA, read in part, is TGTGCCAGCAAAGCTAGCGGCAACGTTAATGAAAAG. This translates into CASKASGNVNEK. From start to end, the CDR3 is CASKASGNVNEKLFF. The V and J genes are TRBV2 and TRBJ2-2, with 7 bases matching TRBD2. With the read ending 3 residues before the CDR3 end, the germline J gene is used to fill in that end. The CDR3 totals 15 residues. Germline loops: CDR1 SNHLY, CDR2 FYNNEI.

Worth noting for this clone: The read stops 3 residues short of the end of the CDR3; the missing end is completed from the germline J gene. The gene calls are TRBV9 and TRBJ2-1, with TRBD1 identical over 7 bases. The germline V gene has CDR1 SGDLS and CDR2 YYNGEE. CDR3 length equals 15 residues. Trimming removed 4 bases from V and 8 bases from J; junction bases left unmatched: 12. The sequenced CDR3 bases are TGTGCCAGCAGCCCCCGACAGGGCCCTAGGGATGAG. It translates to CASSPRQGPRDE. From start to end, the CDR3 is CASSPRQGPRDEQFF.

On this clone itself: The CDR3 end is not reached by the read, which stops 3 residues before it; the germline J gene fills it in. The V gene is TRBV5-6, the J gene TRBJ1-2, with 7 bases lining up with TRBD1. The CDR3 is 14 amino acids. CDR1 SGHDT and CDR2 YYEEEE come from the germline V gene. CDR3: CASSSLDRSGGYTF. The sequenced CDR3 bases are TGTGCCAGCAGCTCTTTGGACAGGTCAGGAGGC.

About this clone: The read gets to within 3 residues of the CDR3 end, and the germline J gene fills in the rest. The chain couples TRBV5-1 to TRBJ2-3, with TRBD2 matching over 7 bases. Per the germline V gene, CDR1 is SGHRS and CDR2 is YFSETQ. This CDR3 contains 14 residues. CDR3 DNA (partial): TGCGCCAGCAGCTCAGGGAGGGAAGGAGAGACG. It translates to CASSSGREGET. The entire CDR3 protein reads CASSSGREGETQYF. The variable domain in full, with the rest retrieved from reference TRBV5-1 and TRBJ2-3, is KAGVTQTPRYLIKTRGQQVTLSCSPISGHRSVSWYQQTPGQGLQFLFEYFSETQRNKGNFPGRFSGRQFSNSRSEMNVSTLELGDSALYLCASSSGREGETQYFGPGTRLTVL.

Worth noting for this clone: The read ends 3 residues before the CDR3 terminus; that terminus is restored from the germline J gene. The V and J genes are TRBV10-3 and TRBJ2-7; TRBD1 aligns across 11 bases. Trimming at V came to 7 bases and at J to 4 bases, leaving 15 bases not matched to a gene. Germline V gene sequence: CDR1 ENHRY, CDR2 SYGVKD. The CDR3 extends over 17 amino acids. CDR3 loop: CAITSEGGGQGAYEQYF. The DNA read from the CDR3 is TGTGCCATCACCAGTGAGGGGGGTGGACAGGGGGCATACGAG.

The covered CDR3 bases are TGTGCCAGCAGTTCAGGGGCAGATACG. This encodes CASSSGADT. The complete CDR3 sequence is CASSSGADTQYF. This chain links TRBV12-3 or TRBV12-4 with TRBJ2-3; TRBD1 might be the D (6 bases). The read terminates 3 residues before the CDR3 end, so the remaining end is supplied by the germline J gene. The V end was cut by 4 bases, the J end by 4 bases, with 6 bases between. The CDR3 runs to 12 residues.

Regarding this clone: The DNA ends 3 residues before the CDR3 does, and the rest of the CDR3 is filled in from the germline J gene. The chain recombines TRBV7-2 with TRBJ1-1, with D uncertain. V shed 2 bases and J shed 1 base, with 5 bases lying between them. In germline, CDR1 is SGHTA, CDR2 FQGNSA. The CDR3 covers 13 residues. CDR3: CASSLWQNTEAFF. The covered CDR3 bases are TGTGCCAGCAGCTTATGGCAGAACACTGAA.

Note on this clone: Coverage ceases 3 residues before the CDR3 finishes, and the germline J gene fills in the end. The V and J genes are TRBV19 and TRBJ1-4, with D possibly TRBD1 on 5 matching bases. Germline V lookup: CDR1 LNHDA, CDR2 SQIVND (reference sequence). The length of the CDR3 is 16 residues. V dropped 3 bases and J dropped 0 bases, with 11 bases sitting between them. The CDR3 DNA, read in part, is TGTGCCAGTAGTATGCCGGGGGTAGCAACTAATGAAAAA. It specifies CASSMPGVATNEK. The full-length CDR3 reads as CASSMPGVATNEKLFF.

Notes on this clone: The CDR3 extends 3 residues past the end of the read, so its final part is completed from the germline J gene. The chain is built from TRBV12-3 or TRBV12-4 and TRBJ2-1, with a tentative D call TRBD1 (6 bases). There are 15 residues in the CDR3. The V and J ends lost 2 bases and 3 bases respectively, with 11 bases between them. CDR3 bases read: TGTGCCAGCAGTTTAATCCGGGACAACTACAATGAG. Translating gives CASSLIRDNYNE. Given in full, the CDR3 is CASSLIRDNYNEQFF.

In regard to this clone: The read falls 3 residues short of the CDR3 end, and the missing part is taken from the germline J gene. The chain links TRBV7-9 to TRBJ2-1, with D perhaps matching TRBD1 (5 bases). Trimming shortened V by 1 base and J by 0 bases, and 7 bases separated the two germline ends. The CDR3 is 15 residues long. The germline V gene has CDR1 SEHNR and CDR2 FQNEAQ (reference sequence). The CDR3 reads CASSLVTGSYNEQFF. The sequenced CDR3 bases are TGTGCCAGCAGCTTAGTCACAGGCTCCTACAATGAG.

In regard to this clone: Coverage ceases 3 residues before the CDR3 finishes, and the germline J gene fills in the end. The chain recombines TRBV2 with TRBJ1-5; TRBD1 might be the D (6 bases). Germline V lookup: CDR1 SNHLY, CDR2 FYNNEI. V gave up 6 bases and J gave up 2 bases, with 14 bases separating them. The CDR3 consists of 15 residues. CDR3 residues: CASRGQTGGNQPQHF. The DNA read from the CDR3 is TGTGCCAGCAGGGGACAAACAGGCGGCAATCAGCCC.

To note about this clone: The read ends 3 residues before the CDR3 terminus; that terminus is restored from the germline J gene. J is TRBJ2-3 and V is TRBV5-4; 8 bases line up with TRBD1. Per germline, CDR1 SGHNT and CDR2 YYREEE (reference sequence). This CDR3 region has 13 residues. J was trimmed by 5 bases and V by 5 bases; bases with no gene match: 4. The CDR3 here is CASRSTGVDTQYF. CDR3 DNA, as far as it was read: TGTGCCAGCAGGTCGACAGGGGTAGATACG.

A remark on this clone: The read ends 3 residues before the CDR3 terminus; that terminus is restored from the germline J gene. The genes are TRBV5-4 and TRBJ2-5, with D tentatively TRBD1 (6 bases). The CDR3 has 15 amino acids. From germline, CDR1 is SGHNT and CDR2 YYREEE (reference sequence). V was cut by 0 bases and J by 5 bases, with 14 bases left in between. The CDR3 reads CASSLAQQGMETQYF. Incomplete CDR3 DNA: TGTGCCAGCAGCTTGGCCCAGCAGGGGATGGAGACC.

With regard to this clone: The read comes to an end 3 residues before the CDR3 does, leaving the germline J gene to fill in the end. This specimen includes other DNA sequences encoding the same CDR3. The chain employs TRBV10-1 and TRBJ1-6, with a tentative D call TRBD1 (6 bases). The ends were cut back, 5 bases at V and 7 bases at J, with 12 bases in the middle. Germline CDR1 and CDR2: WNHNN and SYGVQD (reference sequence). This CDR3 is built from 14 residues. Incomplete CDR3 DNA: TGCGCCAGCAGTTCTGGACAGCCAAATTCACCC. This sequence encodes CASSSGQPNSP. The whole CDR3 protein is CASSSGQPNSPLHF.

Regarding this clone: Read coverage stops 3 residues before the CDR3 terminus; the germline J gene supplies the remainder. V and J are TRBV20-1 and TRBJ2-2, with TRBD1 matching 9 bases. The germline gives CDR1 DFQATT, CDR2 SNEGSKA (reference sequence). CDR3 length: 15 residues. V lost 5 bases and J lost 1; bases outside the gene matches: 5. The CDR3 loop reads CSAQSDRGNTGELFF. The CDR3 DNA, read in part, is TGCAGTGCTCAATCGGACAGGGGGAACACCGGGGAG.

To note about this clone: The CDR3 extends 3 residues past the end of the read, so its final part is completed from the germline J gene. The V gene is TRBV19, the J gene TRBJ2-7; possible D gene TRBD1, 6 bases. Germline lookup yields CDR1 LNHDA and CDR2 SQIVND (reference sequence). Trimming left V 2 bases short and J 4 bases short, with 9 bases between. The CDR3 has 13 residues. Incomplete CDR3 DNA: TGTGCCAGTAGTATACGGACAGCATACGAG. Amino acids: CASSIRTAYE. The whole CDR3 sequence is CASSIRTAYEQYF. Supplemented by reference TRBV19 and TRBJ2-7, the full variable domain reads DGGITQSPKYLFRKEGQNVTLSCEQNLNHDAMYWYRQDPGQGLRLIYYSQIVNDFQKGDIAEGYSVSREKKESFPLTVTSAQKNPTAFYLCASSIRTAYEQYFGPGTRLTVT.